Below, one T cell receptor beta chain is given with its context. Trimming left V 5 bases short and J 8 bases short, with 12 bases between. In germline, CDR1 is SGHAT, CDR2 FQDESV (reference sequence). The CDR3 loop spans 13 amino acids. Method: immunoSEQ multiplex PCR; TCRdb's copy keeps in-frame clones and lacks some. This table has about 390,000 clones, over 75% appearing once. This sample is part of a study of blood T cell repertoires in COVID-19. Source material: peripheral blood. The chain employs TRBV11-1 and TRBJ1-4; D perhaps matches TRBD1 (5 bases). This TCR derives from a woman in her sixties or seventies with COVID-19, enrolled during active disease. The CDR3 spells CASSRRVGEKLFF. The CDR3 region has the DNA TGTGCCAGCAGCCGCAGGGTGGGGGAAAAACTGTTTTTT.